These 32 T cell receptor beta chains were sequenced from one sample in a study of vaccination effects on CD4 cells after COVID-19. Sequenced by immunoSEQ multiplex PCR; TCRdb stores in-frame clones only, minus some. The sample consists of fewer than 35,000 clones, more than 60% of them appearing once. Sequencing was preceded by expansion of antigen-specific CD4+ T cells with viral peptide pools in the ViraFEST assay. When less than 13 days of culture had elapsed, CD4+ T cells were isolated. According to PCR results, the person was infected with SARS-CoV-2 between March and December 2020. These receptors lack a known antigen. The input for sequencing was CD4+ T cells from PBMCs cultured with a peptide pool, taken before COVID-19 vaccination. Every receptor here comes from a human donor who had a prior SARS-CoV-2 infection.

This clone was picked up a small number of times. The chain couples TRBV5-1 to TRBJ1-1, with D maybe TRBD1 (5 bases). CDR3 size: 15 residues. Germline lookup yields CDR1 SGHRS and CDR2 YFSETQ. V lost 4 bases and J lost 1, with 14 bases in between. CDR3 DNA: TGCGCCAGCAGCCAAACTACAGGAGGGAACACTGAAGCTTTCTTT. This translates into CASSQTTGGNTEAFF.

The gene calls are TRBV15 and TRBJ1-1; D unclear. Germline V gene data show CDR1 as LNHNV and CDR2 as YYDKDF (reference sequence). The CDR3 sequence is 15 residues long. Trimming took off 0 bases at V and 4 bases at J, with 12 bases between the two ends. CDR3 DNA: TGTGCCACCAGCAGAGATCCGGGTGTTAGCACTGAAGCTTTCTTT. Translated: CATSRDPGVSTEAFF.

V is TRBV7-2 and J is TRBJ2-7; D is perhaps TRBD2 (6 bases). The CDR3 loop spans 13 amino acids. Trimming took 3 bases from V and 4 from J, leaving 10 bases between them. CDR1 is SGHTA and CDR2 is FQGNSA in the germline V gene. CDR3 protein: CASSLGTPYEQYF. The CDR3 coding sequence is TGTGCCAGCAGCTTGGGGACTCCGTACGAGCAGTACTTC.

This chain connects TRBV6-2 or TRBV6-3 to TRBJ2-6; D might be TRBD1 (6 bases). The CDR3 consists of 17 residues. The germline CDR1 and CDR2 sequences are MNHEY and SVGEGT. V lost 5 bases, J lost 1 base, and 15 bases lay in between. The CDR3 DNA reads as TGTGCCAGCAGTCCCATCACAACAGGGTCTGGGGCCAACGTCCTGACTTTC. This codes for CASSPITTGSGANVLTF.

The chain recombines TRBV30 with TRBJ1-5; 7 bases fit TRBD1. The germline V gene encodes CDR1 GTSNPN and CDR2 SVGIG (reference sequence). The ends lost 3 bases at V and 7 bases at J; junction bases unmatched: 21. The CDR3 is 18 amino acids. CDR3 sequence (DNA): TGTGCCTGGAGCCTAGGGGGCTTCGGGGGAATGAGTTACCAGCCCCAGCATTTT. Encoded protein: CAWSLGGFGGMSYQPQHF.

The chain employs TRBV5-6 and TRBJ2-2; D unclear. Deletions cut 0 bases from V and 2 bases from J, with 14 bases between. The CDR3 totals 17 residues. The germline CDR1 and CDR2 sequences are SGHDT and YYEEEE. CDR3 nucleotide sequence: TGTGCCAGCAGCTTGGGGCTTCCTGTATTAAACACCGGGGAGCTGTTTTTT. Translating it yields CASSLGLPVLNTGELFF.

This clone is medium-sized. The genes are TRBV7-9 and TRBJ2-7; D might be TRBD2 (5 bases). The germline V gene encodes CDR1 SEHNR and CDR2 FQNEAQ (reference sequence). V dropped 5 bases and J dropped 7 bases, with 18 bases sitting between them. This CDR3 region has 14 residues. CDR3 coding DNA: TGTGCCAGCAGCCCACGCGGACTTTCTTGGGAGCAGTACTTC. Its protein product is CASSPRGLSWEQYF.

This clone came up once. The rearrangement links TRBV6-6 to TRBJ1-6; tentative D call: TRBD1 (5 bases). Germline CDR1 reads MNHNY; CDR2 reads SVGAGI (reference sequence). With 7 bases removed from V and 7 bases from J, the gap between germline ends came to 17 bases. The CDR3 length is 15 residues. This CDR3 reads CASTLGGEGNSPLHF. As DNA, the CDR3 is TGTGCCAGCACCCTCGGGGGGGAAGGGAATTCACCCCTCCACTTT.

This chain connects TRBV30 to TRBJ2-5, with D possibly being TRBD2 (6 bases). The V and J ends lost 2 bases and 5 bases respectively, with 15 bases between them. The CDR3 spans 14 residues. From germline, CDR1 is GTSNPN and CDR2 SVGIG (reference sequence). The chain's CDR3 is CAWSRPTSTETQYF. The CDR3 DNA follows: TGTGCCTGGAGTCGCCCAACTAGCACTGAGACCCAGTACTTC.

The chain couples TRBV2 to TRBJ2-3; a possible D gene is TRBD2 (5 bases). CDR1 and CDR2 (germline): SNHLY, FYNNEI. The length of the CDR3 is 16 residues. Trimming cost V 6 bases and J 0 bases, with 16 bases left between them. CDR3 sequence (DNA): TGTGCCAGCAGCCCCCTTAAAGGCGGGAGCACAGATACGCAGTATTTT. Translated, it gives CASSPLKGGSTDTQYF.

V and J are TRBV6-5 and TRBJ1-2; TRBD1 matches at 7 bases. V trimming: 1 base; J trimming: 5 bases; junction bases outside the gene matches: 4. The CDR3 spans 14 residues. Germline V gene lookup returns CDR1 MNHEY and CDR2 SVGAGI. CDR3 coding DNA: TGTGCCAGCAGTTACTGGCAGGGGGTGTATGGCTACACCTTC. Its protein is CASSYWQGVYGYTF.

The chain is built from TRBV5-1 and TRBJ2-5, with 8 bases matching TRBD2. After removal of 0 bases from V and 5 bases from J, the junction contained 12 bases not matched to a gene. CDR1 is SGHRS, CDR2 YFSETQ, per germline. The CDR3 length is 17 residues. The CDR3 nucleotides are TGCGCCAGCAGCTTGGGATTTGTCGGGGGGGCCACCGAGACCCAGTACTTC. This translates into CASSLGFVGGATETQYF.

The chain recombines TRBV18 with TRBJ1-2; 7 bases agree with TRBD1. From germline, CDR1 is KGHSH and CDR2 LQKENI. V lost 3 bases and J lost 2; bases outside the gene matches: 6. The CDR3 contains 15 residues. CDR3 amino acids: CASSPSGGSNYGYTF. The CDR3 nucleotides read TGTGCCAGCTCACCTTCAGGGGGTTCGAACTATGGCTACACCTTC.

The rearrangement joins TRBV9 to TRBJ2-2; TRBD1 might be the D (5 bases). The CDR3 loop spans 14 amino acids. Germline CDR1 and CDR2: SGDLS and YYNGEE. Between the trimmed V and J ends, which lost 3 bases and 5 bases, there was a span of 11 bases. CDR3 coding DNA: TGTGCCAGCAGCGCCACAGGTGTTACCGGGGAGCTGTTTTTT. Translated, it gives CASSATGVTGELFF. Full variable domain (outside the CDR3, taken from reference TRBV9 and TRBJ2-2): DSGVTQTPKHLITATGQRVTLRCSPRSGDLSVYWYQQSLDQGLQFLIQYYNGEERAKGNILERFSAQQFPDLHSELNLSSLELGDSALYFCASSATGVTGELFFGEGSRLTVL.

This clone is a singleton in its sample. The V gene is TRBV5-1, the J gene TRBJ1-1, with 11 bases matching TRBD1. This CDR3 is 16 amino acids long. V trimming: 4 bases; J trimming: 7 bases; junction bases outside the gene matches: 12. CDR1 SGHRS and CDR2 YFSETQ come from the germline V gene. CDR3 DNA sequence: TGCGCCAGCAGCGGACAGGGGGCGCGCCCCGGCGATGAAGCTTTCTTT. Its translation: CASSGQGARPGDEAFF. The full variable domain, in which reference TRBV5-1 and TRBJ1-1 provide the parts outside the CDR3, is KAGVTQTPRYLIKTRGQQVTLSCSPISGHRSVSWYQQTPGQGLQFLFEYFSETQRNKGNFPGRFSGRQFSNSRSEMNVSTLELGDSALYLCASSGQGARPGDEAFFGQGTRLTVV.

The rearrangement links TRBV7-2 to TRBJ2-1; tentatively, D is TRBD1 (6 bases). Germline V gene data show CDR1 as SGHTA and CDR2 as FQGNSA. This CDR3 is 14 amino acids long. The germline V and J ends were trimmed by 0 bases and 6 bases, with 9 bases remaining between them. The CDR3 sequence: CASSLAADSNEQFF. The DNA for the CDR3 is TGTGCCAGCAGCTTAGCGGCGGACAGCAATGAGCAGTTCTTC.

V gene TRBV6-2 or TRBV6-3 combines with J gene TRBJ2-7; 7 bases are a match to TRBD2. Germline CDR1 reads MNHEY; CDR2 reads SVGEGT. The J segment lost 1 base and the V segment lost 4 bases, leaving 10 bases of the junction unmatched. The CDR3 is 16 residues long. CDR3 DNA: TGTGCCAGCAGTTTCCGTTCGCAGGGAGGGTCCTACGAGCAGTACTTC. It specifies CASSFRSQGGSYEQYF.

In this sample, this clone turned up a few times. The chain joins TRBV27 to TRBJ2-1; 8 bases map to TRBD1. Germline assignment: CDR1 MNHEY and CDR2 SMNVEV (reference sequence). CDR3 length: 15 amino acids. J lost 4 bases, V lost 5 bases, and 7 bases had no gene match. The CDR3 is CASSPRDRSYNEQFF. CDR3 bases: TGTGCCAGCAGTCCCCGGGACAGGAGTTACAATGAGCAGTTCTTC.

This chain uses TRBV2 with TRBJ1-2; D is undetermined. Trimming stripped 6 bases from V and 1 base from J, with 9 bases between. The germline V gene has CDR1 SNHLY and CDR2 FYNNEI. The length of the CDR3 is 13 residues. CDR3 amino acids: CASREDGNYGYTF. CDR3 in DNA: TGTGCCAGCAGAGAGGACGGTAACTATGGCTACACCTTC.

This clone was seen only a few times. This CDR3 reads CSVQGYYGYTF. The CDR3 nucleotides read TGCAGCGTACAGGGCTACTATGGCTACACCTTC. V is TRBV20-1 and J is TRBJ1-2; tentatively, D is TRBD1 (6 bases). This CDR3 contains 11 residues. The V gene's germline CDR1 is DFQATT and CDR2 SNEGSKA (reference sequence).

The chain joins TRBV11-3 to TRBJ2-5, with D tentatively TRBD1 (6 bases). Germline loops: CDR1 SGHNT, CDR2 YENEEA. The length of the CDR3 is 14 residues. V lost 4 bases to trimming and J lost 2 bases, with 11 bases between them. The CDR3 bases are TGTGCCAGCAGCTCGGACAGCGAACAAGAGACCCAGTACTTC. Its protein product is CASSSDSEQETQYF. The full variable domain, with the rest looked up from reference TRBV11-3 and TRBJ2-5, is EAGVVQSPRYKIIEKKQPVAFWCNPISGHNTLYWYLQNLGQGPELLIRYENEEAVDDSQLPKDRFSAERLKGVDSTLKIQPAELGDSAVYLCASSSDSEQETQYFGPGTRLLVL.

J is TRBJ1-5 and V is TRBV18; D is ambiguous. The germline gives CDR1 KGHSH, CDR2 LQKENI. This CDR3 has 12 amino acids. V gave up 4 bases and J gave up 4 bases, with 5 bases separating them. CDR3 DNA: TGTGCCAGCTCACAACTAAATCAGCCCCAGCATTTT. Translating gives CASSQLNQPQHF.

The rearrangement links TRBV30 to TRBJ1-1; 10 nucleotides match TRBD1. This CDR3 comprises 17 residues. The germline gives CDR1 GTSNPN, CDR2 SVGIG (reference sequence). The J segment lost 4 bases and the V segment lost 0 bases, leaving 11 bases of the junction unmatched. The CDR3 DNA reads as TGTGCCTGGAGTGTAATTAGGAGACAGGGGGCCGGCACTGAAGCTTTCTTT. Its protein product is CAWSVIRRQGAGTEAFF.

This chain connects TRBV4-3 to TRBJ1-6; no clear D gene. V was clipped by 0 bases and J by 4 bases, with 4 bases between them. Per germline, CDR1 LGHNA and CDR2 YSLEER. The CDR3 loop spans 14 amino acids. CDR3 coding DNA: TGCGCCAGCAGCCAAGAAGGTTATAATTCACCCCTCCACTTT. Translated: CASSQEGYNSPLHF.

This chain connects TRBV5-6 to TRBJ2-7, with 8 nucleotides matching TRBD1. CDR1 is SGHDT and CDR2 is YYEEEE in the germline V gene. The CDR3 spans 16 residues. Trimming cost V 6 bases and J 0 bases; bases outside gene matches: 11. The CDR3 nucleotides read TGTGCCAGCACCCAGCTCGGGGACAGGCCCTCCTACGAGCAGTACTTC. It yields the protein CASTQLGDRPSYEQYF.

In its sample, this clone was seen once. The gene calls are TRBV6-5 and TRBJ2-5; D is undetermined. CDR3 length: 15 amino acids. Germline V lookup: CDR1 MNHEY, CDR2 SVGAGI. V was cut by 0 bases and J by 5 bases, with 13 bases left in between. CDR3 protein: CASSYSTHSQETQYF. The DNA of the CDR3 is TGTGCCAGCAGTTACTCGACCCATTCCCAGGAGACCCAGTACTTC.

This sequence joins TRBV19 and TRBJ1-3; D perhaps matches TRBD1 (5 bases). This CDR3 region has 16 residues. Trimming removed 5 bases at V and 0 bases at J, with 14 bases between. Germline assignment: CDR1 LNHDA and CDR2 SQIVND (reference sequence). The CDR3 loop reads CASSARVTVSGNTIYF. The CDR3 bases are TGTGCCAGTAGTGCCAGGGTGACAGTCTCTGGAAACACCATATATTTT.

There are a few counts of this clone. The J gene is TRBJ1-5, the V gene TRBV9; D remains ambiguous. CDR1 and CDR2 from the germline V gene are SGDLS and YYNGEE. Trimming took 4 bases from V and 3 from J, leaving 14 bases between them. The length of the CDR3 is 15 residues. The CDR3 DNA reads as TGTGCCAGCAGCCCGGGGTTTTTTGACAATCAGCCCCAGCATTTT. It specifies CASSPGFFDNQPQHF.

For the CDR3, the DNA is TGTGCCAGCAGCCCAAGAGATGAGCAGTTCTTC. Amino acid sequence: CASSPRDEQFF. The chain links TRBV6-6 to TRBJ2-1; D unclear. The CDR3 is 11 amino acids. Germline V lookup: CDR1 MNHNY, CDR2 SVGAGI (reference sequence). V was trimmed by 6 bases and J by 8 bases, leaving 8 bases between them.

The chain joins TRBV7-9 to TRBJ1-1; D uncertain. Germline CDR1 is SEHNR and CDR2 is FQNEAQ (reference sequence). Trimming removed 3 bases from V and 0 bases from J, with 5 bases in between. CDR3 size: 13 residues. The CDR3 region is CASSLHMNTEAFF. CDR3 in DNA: TGTGCCAGCAGCTTGCATATGAACACTGAAGCTTTCTTT.

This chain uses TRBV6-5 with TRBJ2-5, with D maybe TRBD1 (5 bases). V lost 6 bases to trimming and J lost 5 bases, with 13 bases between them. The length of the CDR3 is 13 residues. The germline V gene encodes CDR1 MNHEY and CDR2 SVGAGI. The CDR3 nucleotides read TGTGCCAGCAGGACCCCAGGGCGGGAGACCCAGTACTTC. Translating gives CASRTPGRETQYF.

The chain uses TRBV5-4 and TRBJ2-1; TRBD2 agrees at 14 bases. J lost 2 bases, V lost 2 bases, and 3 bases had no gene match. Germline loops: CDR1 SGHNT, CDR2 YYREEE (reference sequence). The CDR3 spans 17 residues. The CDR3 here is CASSFGLAGGTYNEQFF. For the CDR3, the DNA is TGTGCCAGCAGCTTCGGACTAGCGGGAGGTACCTACAATGAGCAGTTCTTC.